What follows are 29 T cell receptor beta chains derived from one specimen sequenced in a study of blood T cell repertoires in COVID-19. Generated by immunoSEQ multiplex PCR, the TCRdb table keeps only in-frame clones and is missing some. This sample has about 350,000 clones, with more than 70% found just once. Sequencing was performed on peripheral blood. Receptors originate from a woman aged 55-70 years with COVID-19, enrolled during active disease.

The V call is TRBV9, the J call TRBJ1-2; D call uncertain. The germline V gene has CDR1 SGDLS and CDR2 YYNGEE. V lost 0 bases and J 8 bases, leaving 11 bases between the germline ends. This CDR3 contains 13 residues. The CDR3 is CASSVDPTRGYTF. CDR3 nucleotides: TGTGCCAGCAGCGTAGACCCTACGAGGGGCTACACCTTC. The full variable domain, in which reference TRBV9 and TRBJ1-2 provide the parts outside the CDR3, is DSGVTQTPKHLITATGQRVTLRCSPRSGDLSVYWYQQSLDQGLQFLIQYYNGEERAKGNILERFSAQQFPDLHSELNLSSLELGDSALYFCASSVDPTRGYTFGSGTRLTVV.

V gene TRBV19 combines with J gene TRBJ1-5; D may be TRBD1 (5 bases). Germline V gene lookup returns CDR1 LNHDA and CDR2 SQIVND (reference sequence). The germline V and J ends were trimmed by 5 bases and 2 bases, with 7 bases remaining between them. The CDR3 runs to 13 residues. CDR3 residues: CASSATGNQPQHF. The CDR3 DNA sequence: TGTGCCAGTAGTGCGACAGGCAATCAGCCCCAGCATTTT.

This clone was counted a single time. This chain connects TRBV2 to TRBJ2-1; TRBD1 matches 10 bases. The V segment lost 3 bases and the J segment 5 bases; nucleotides outside the gene matches: 7. The CDR3 is made up of 16 amino acids. Looked up from germline, CDR1 is SNHLY and CDR2 is FYNNEI. CDR3 bases: TGTGCCAGCAGTGACAGGGGACAGGGGATGAACAATGAGCAGTTCTTC. Amino acids: CASSDRGQGMNNEQFF.

In DNA, the CDR3 is TGTGCCTGGAGTTGGGGGGATGGCTACACCTTC. Its protein is CAWSWGDGYTF. The chain recombines TRBV30 with TRBJ1-2; the D gene is possibly TRBD1 (5 bases). The germline CDR1 and CDR2 sequences are GTSNPN and SVGIG (reference sequence). V was cut by 2 bases and J by 6 bases, with 7 bases left in between. The CDR3 runs to 11 residues.

This rearrangement joins TRBV27 to TRBJ2-6, with D possibly matching TRBD1 (5 bases). V was clipped by 4 bases and J by 0 bases, with 7 bases between them. The CDR3 consists of 15 residues. CDR1 and CDR2 from the germline V gene are MNHEY and SMNVEV (reference sequence). CDR3 sequence (DNA): TGTGCCAGCAGTTCCCAGGGCTCTGGGGCCAACGTCCTGACTTTC. Its translation is CASSSQGSGANVLTF.

The V gene is TRBV7-6, the J gene TRBJ1-6, with no clear D. Germline assignment: CDR1 SGHVS and CDR2 FNYEAQ. V was cut by 5 bases and J by 3 bases, with 11 bases left in between. The CDR3 is made up of 15 amino acids. CDR3 residues: CASSARLGYNSPLHF. The CDR3 coding sequence is TGTGCCAGCAGCGCTAGACTGGGCTATAATTCACCCCTCCACTTT.

This clone was counted once. The chain has TRBV7-2 and TRBJ2-7, with D possibly matching TRBD1 (5 bases). Germline assignment: CDR1 SGHTA and CDR2 FQGNSA. This CDR3 region has 16 residues. Deletions cut 1 base from V and 3 bases from J, with 16 bases between. The CDR3 here is CASSLGGHSDVYEQYF. In nucleotides, the CDR3 is TGTGCCAGCAGCTTAGGGGGCCACAGTGACGTCTACGAGCAGTACTTC.

The genes are TRBV7-9 and TRBJ1-2, with D possibly TRBD1 on 6 matching bases. The germline CDR1 and CDR2 sequences are SEHNR and FQNEAQ (reference sequence). Trimming removed 5 bases from V and 2 bases from J, with 15 bases in between. This CDR3 comprises 15 residues. The CDR3: CASSATGTMNYGYTF. Here the CDR3 DNA reads TGTGCCAGCAGCGCAACCGGGACAATGAACTATGGCTACACCTTC.

V usage is TRBV11-2 and J usage is TRBJ2-7, with 8 bases matching TRBD2. The CDR3 totals 17 residues. The V gene's germline CDR1 is SGHAT and CDR2 FQNNGV. Trimming took 1 base from V and 2 from J; bases not matched to a gene: 10. As DNA, the CDR3 is TGTGCCAGCAGCTTAGGGAGGGGCAAGCGGGGGCCCTACGAGCAGTACTTC. It codes for CASSLGRGKRGPYEQYF.

J is TRBJ2-3 and V is TRBV7-3, with D maybe TRBD2 (5 bases). Trimming removed 5 bases at V and 5 bases at J, with 14 bases between. Looked up from germline, CDR1 is SGHTA and CDR2 is FQGTGA. The CDR3 has 14 amino acids. The CDR3 DNA reads as TGTGCCAGCAGCCATAGCCGCGGGCTAGATACGCAGTATTTT. Translated, it gives CASSHSRGLDTQYF.

CDR3 region: CASSELASRSVDEQFF. CDR3 DNA: TGTGCCAGCAGTGAATTAGCTAGCAGGTCCGTCGATGAGCAGTTCTTC. This rearrangement joins TRBV6-1 to TRBJ2-1; TRBD2 might be the D (5 bases). The CDR3 contains 16 residues. Trimming shortened V by 2 bases and J by 8 bases, and 19 bases separated the two germline ends. In germline, CDR1 is MNHNS, CDR2 SASEGT.

This sequence joins TRBV2 and TRBJ1-5; TRBD1 agrees at 9 bases. CDR1 is SNHLY, CDR2 FYNNEI, per germline. Trimming cost V 3 bases and J 9 bases; bases outside gene matches: 6. This CDR3 spans 14 amino acids. DNA of the CDR3: TGTGCCAGCAGTGATAGGACAGGGGATTCGCCCCAGCATTTT. This encodes CASSDRTGDSPQHF.

This clone appeared once. The chain links TRBV7-3 to TRBJ1-6; the match to TRBD1 covers 10 bases. Germline V gives CDR1 SGHTA, CDR2 FQGTGA. V was clipped by 4 bases and J by 7 bases; unmatched bases: 1. This CDR3 region has 14 residues. This CDR3 is CASSSTGGNSPLHF. The CDR3, as DNA: TGTGCCAGCAGCTCGACAGGGGGCAATTCACCCCTCCACTTT.

The chain couples TRBV29-1 to TRBJ1-1; D is ambiguous. Per the germline V gene, CDR1 is SQVTM and CDR2 is ANQGSEA. CDR3 size: 13 residues. Trimming removed 6 bases from V and 3 bases from J, with 14 bases in between. The DNA for the CDR3 is TGCAGCGTCTCTGACACTTACTACACTGAAGCTTTCTTT. Amino acid sequence: CSVSDTYYTEAFF.

V usage is TRBV5-8 and J usage is TRBJ1-2; the D is unclear. Trimming took off 4 bases at V and 4 bases at J, with 17 bases between the two ends. Germline-derived CDR1 and CDR2 are SGHTS and YDEGEE. The CDR3 spans 15 residues. CDR3 amino acids: CASSTRSKVFYGYTF. The CDR3, as DNA: TGTGCCAGCAGCACGCGCTCAAAAGTTTTCTATGGCTACACCTTC.

The J gene is TRBJ1-2, the V gene TRBV11-2, with 8 nucleotides matching TRBD1. Germline V gives CDR1 SGHAT, CDR2 FQNNGV. The V and J ends lost 1 base and 0 bases, in that order; junction bases with no gene match: 1. This CDR3 comprises 15 residues. The CDR3: CASSLGTGTNYGYTF. In nucleotides, the CDR3 is TGTGCCAGCAGCTTAGGGACAGGGACTAACTATGGCTACACCTTC.

J is TRBJ2-7 and V is TRBV11-2, with D possibly TRBD2 on 5 matching bases. V lost 3 bases and J 2 bases, leaving 8 bases between the germline ends. The V gene's germline CDR1 is SGHAT and CDR2 FQNNGV. CDR3 length: 13 amino acids. CDR3 sequence: CASSLARAYEQYF. Here the CDR3 DNA reads TGTGCCAGCAGCTTGGCGAGGGCCTACGAGCAGTACTTC.

This clone has just one count. The chain joins TRBV4-2 to TRBJ1-6; weak D call: TRBD1 (6 bases). This CDR3 contains 18 residues. V was trimmed by 0 bases and J by 9 bases, leaving 21 bases between them. Germline V lookup: CDR1 LGHNA, CDR2 YNFKEQ. The CDR3, as DNA: TGTGCCAGCAGCCAAGATGGGATGACAGGTGGGGGGGGTTCACCCCTCCACTTT. The encoded protein is CASSQDGMTGGGGSPLHF.

V is TRBV21-1 and J is TRBJ1-6. TRBV21-1 is labeled a pseudogene. The CDR3 sequence is 18 residues long. Here the CDR3 reads CASSSSRMIGSYNSPLHF. CDR3 DNA sequence: TGTGCCAGCAGCAGCTCCCGTATGATCGGCTCCTATAATTCACCCCTCCACTTT.

The chain is built from TRBV6-5 and TRBJ1-1, with 9 bases that match TRBD1. V trimming: 7 bases; J trimming: 5 bases; junction bases outside the gene matches: 8. The CDR3 runs 14 residues. Germline CDR1 is MNHEY and CDR2 is SVGAGI. The CDR3 bases are TGTGCCAGCAAACAGGGGGCCTCGGGGACTGAAGCTTTCTTT. Encoded protein: CASKQGASGTEAFF.

This clone came up once. The same CDR3 arises from other DNA sequences in this sample as well. The gene calls are TRBV19 and TRBJ2-1; 13 bases align to TRBD2. The CDR3 totals 15 residues. V shed 5 bases, J shed 5 bases, and the junction held 3 bases outside the gene matches. Germline CDR1 reads LNHDA; CDR2 reads SQIVND (reference sequence). CDR3 coding DNA: TGTGCCAGTAGTCGCGGACTAGCGGGGGACAATGAGCAGTTCTTC. Residues: CASSRGLAGDNEQFF.

This sequence joins TRBV28 and TRBJ2-1; maybe TRBD2 (6 bases). The germline V gene encodes CDR1 MDHEN and CDR2 SYDVKM. Trimming took off 7 bases at V and 7 bases at J, with 20 bases between the two ends. CDR3 length: 15 residues. This CDR3 reads CASTPRRGQHNEQFF. For the CDR3, the DNA is TGTGCCAGCACCCCGAGGCGGGGCCAACATAATGAGCAGTTCTTC.

This chain uses TRBV3-1 (or the pseudogene TRBV3-2) with TRBJ1-2; D unclear. The CDR3 covers 12 residues. V was cut by 1 base and J by 8 bases, with 8 bases left in between. CDR1 and CDR2 from the germline V gene are LGHDT and YNNKEL (reference sequence). The DNA for the CDR3 is TGTGCCAGCAGCCAAGGGCCCCTCGGCTACACCTTC. Translated: CASSQGPLGYTF.

V is TRBV24-1 and J is TRBJ2-1; D is possibly TRBD1 (6 bases). V was shortened by 1 base and J by 2 bases, with 11 bases between the two germline ends. Looked up from germline, CDR1 is KGHDR and CDR2 is SFDVKD. The CDR3 totals 16 residues. CDR3 region: CATSDFQQGTYNEQFF. Here the CDR3 DNA reads TGTGCCACCAGTGATTTTCAACAGGGCACCTACAATGAGCAGTTCTTC.

The chain is built from TRBV28 and TRBJ1-2; D gene unclear. The CDR3 has 14 residues. Trimming took 6 bases from V and 4 from J, leaving 15 bases between them. Germline-derived CDR1 and CDR2 are MDHEN and SYDVKM. CDR3 loop: CASSSLTGFYGYTF. CDR3 bases: TGTGCCAGCAGCTCATTGACGGGGTTCTATGGCTACACCTTC.

The chain links TRBV7-3 to TRBJ2-2; a possible D gene is TRBD1 (6 bases). Trimming left V 5 bases short and J 7 bases short, with 8 bases between. The CDR3 runs to 12 residues. The germline V gene encodes CDR1 SGHTA and CDR2 FQGTGA. CDR3 in DNA: TGTGCCAGCAGCACAGGGAACGGGGAGCTGTTTTTT. Its translation is CASSTGNGELFF.

The chain employs TRBV27 and TRBJ2-7; possible D gene TRBD2, 6 bases. V lost 6 bases, J lost 4 bases, and 13 bases lay in between. From germline, CDR1 is MNHEY and CDR2 SMNVEV (reference sequence). This CDR3 spans 13 amino acids. Here the CDR3 reads CASRSGERYEQYF. DNA for the CDR3: TGTGCCAGCAGGTCGGGGGAGAGGTACGAGCAGTACTTC.

The chain has TRBV3-1 (or the pseudogene TRBV3-2) and TRBJ1-2; possible D gene TRBD1, 5 bases. The V end lost 2 bases, the J end lost 8 bases, and 12 bases lay between the germline ends. There are 13 residues in the CDR3. The germline V gene has CDR1 LGHDT and CDR2 YNNKEL (reference sequence). The CDR3, as DNA: TGTGCCAGCAGCCAATACGCTGCAGGGGGCTACACCTTC. It translates to CASSQYAAGGYTF.

This sequence joins TRBV18 and TRBJ1-4, with D tentatively TRBD1 (5 bases). CDR1 is KGHSH and CDR2 is LQKENI in the germline V gene. The CDR3 has 17 residues. V was trimmed by 3 bases and J by 8 bases, leaving 22 bases between them. CDR3 nucleotide sequence: TGTGCCAGCTCACCGGGTATTTCGAGTAGGGGTCGAGAAAAACTGTTTTTT. Translating gives CASSPGISSRGREKLFF.